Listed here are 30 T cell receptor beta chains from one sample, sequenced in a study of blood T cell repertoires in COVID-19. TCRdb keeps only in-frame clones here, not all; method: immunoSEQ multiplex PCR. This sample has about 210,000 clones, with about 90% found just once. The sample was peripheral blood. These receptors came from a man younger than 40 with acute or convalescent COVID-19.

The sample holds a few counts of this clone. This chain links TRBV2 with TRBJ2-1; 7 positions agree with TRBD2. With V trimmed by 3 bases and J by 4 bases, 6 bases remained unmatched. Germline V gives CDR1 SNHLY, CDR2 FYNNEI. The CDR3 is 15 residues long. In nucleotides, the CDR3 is TGTGCCAGCAGTGACAGCCTAGCGGCGTACAATGAGCAGTTCTTC. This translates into CASSDSLAAYNEQFF.

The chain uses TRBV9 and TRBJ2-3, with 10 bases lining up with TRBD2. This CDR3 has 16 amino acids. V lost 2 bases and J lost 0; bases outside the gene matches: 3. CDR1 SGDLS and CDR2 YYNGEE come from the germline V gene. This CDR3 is CASSVGLAVSTDTQYF. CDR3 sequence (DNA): TGTGCCAGCAGCGTTGGACTAGCGGTTAGCACAGATACGCAGTATTTT.

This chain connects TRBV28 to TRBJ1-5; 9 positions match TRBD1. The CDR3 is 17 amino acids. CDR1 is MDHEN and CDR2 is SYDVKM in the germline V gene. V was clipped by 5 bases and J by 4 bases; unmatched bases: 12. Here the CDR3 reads CASSNYGQGTSNQPQHF. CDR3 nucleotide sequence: TGTGCCAGCAGTAATTATGGACAGGGGACTTCGAATCAGCCCCAGCATTTT. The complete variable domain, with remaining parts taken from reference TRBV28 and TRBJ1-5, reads DVKVTQSSRYLVKRTGEKVFLECVQDMDHENMFWYRQDPGLGLRLIYFSYDVKMKEKGDIPEGYSVSREKKERFSLILESASTNQTSMYLCASSNYGQGTSNQPQHFGDGTRLSIL.

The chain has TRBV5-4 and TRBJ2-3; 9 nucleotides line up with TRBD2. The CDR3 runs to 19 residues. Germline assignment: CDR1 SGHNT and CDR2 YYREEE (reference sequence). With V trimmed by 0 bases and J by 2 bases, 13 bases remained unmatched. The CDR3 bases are TGTGCCAGCAGCTTGGTGGGTGGTCGAGCGGGAGGATCCACAGATACGCAGTATTTT. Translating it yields CASSLVGGRAGGSTDTQYF.

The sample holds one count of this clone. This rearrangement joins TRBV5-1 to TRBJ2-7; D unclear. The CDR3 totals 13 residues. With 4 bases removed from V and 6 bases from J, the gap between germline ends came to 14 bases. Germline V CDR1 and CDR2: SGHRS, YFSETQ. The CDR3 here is CASSATYPPEQYF. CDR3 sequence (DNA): TGCGCCAGCAGCGCGACTTACCCACCCGAGCAGTACTTC.

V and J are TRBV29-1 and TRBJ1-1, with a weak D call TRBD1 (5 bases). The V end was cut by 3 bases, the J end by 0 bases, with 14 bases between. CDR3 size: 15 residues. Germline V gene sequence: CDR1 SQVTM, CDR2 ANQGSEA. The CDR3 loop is CSVDRERYMNTEAFF. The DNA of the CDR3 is TGCAGCGTTGACAGGGAACGGTACATGAACACTGAAGCTTTCTTT.

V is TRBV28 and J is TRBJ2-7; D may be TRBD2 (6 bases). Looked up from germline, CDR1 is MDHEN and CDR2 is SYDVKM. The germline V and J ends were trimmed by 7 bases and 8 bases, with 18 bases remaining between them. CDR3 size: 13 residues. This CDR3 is CASILGGDSKQYF. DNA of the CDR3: TGTGCCAGCATCCTGGGGGGAGACAGCAAGCAGTACTTC.

CDR3 DNA: TGTGCCTGGACCCCACAGGGGGCAAGCACCATATATTTT. It specifies CAWTPQGASTIYF. The chain links TRBV30 to TRBJ1-3, with 9 bases fitting TRBD1. V shed 4 bases, J shed 9 bases, and the junction held 7 bases outside the gene matches. Germline loops: CDR1 GTSNPN, CDR2 SVGIG (reference sequence). The CDR3 runs 13 residues.

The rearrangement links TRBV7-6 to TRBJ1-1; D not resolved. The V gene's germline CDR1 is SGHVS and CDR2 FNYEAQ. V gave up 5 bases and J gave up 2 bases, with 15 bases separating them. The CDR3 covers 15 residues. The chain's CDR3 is CASSLRIGGNTEAFF. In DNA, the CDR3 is TGTGCCAGCAGCCTTAGGATCGGAGGAAACACTGAAGCTTTCTTT. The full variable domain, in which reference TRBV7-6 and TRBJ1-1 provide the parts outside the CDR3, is GAGVSQSPRYKVTKRGQDVALRCDPISGHVSLYWYRQALGQGPEFLTYFNYEAQQDKSGLPNDRFSAERPEGSISTLTIQRTEQRDSAMYRCASSLRIGGNTEAFFGQGTRLTVV.

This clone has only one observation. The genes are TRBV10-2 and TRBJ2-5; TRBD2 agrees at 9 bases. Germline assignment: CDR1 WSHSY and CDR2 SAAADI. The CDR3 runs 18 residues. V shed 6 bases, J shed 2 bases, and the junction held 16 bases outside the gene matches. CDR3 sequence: CASSRSGGGGAGQETQYF. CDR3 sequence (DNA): TGCGCCAGCAGCCGTTCGGGCGGCGGGGGGGCCGGACAAGAGACCCAGTACTTC.

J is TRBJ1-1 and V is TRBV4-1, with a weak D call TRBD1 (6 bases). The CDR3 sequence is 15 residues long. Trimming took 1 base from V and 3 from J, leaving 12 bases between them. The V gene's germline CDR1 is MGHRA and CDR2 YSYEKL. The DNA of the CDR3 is TGCGCCAGCAGCCAAGCACAATACAGGGACACTGAAGCTTTCTTT. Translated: CASSQAQYRDTEAFF.

CDR3 coding DNA: TGTGCCAGCAGCCAAGATAACAGGGGGGACTATGGCTACACCTTC. This sequence encodes CASSQDNRGDYGYTF. This chain connects TRBV4-2 to TRBJ1-2, with TRBD1 matching 8 bases. The germline CDR1 and CDR2 sequences are LGHNA and YNFKEQ. Trimming took 0 bases from V and 3 from J; bases not matched to a gene: 3. The CDR3 has 15 amino acids.

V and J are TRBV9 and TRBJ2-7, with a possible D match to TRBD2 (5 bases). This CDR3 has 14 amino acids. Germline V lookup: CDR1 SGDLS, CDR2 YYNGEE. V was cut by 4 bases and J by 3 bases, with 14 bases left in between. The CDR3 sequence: CASSPGERYYEQYF. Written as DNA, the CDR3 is TGTGCCAGCAGCCCCGGGGAGCGATACTACGAGCAGTACTTC.

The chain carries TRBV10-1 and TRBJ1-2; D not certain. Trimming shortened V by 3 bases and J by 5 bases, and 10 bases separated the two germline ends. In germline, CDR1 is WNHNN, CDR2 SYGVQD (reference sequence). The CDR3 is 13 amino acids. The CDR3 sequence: CASSEWRGYGYTF. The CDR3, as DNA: TGCGCCAGCAGTGAATGGAGAGGGTATGGCTACACCTTC.

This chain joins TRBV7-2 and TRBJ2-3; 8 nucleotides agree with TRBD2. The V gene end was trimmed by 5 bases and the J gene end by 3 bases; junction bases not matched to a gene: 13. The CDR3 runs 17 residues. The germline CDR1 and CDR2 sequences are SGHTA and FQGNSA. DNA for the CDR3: TGTGCCAGCAGCCCGGGGAGCGGGAGCCTGGCTACAGATACGCAGTATTTT. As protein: CASSPGSGSLATDTQYF.

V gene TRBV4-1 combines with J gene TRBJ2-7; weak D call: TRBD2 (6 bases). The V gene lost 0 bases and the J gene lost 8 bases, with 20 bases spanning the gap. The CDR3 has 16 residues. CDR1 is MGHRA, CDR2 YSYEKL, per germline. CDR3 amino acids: CASSQDQRGLRGKQYF. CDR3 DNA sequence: TGCGCCAGCAGCCAAGACCAAAGGGGACTTCGAGGAAAGCAGTACTTC.

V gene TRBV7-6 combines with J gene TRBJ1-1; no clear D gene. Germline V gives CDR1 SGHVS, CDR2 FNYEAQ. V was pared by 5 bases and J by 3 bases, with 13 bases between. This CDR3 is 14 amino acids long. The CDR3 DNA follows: TGTGCCAGCAGCGGACTGGGAGAGTACACTGAAGCTTTCTTT. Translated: CASSGLGEYTEAFF.

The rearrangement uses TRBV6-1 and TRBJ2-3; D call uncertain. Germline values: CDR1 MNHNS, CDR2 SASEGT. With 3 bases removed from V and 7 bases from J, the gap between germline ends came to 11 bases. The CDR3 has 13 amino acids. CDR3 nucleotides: TGTGCCAGCAGTGAGATCGAAGAGAATACGCAGTATTTT. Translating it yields CASSEIEENTQYF.

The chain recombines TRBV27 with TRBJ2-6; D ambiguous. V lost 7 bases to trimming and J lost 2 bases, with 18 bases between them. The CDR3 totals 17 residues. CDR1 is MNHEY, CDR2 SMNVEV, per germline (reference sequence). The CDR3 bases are TGTGCCAGCACCTCGTCAAACCCGGCGGCTGGGGCCAACGTCCTGACTTTC. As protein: CASTSSNPAAGANVLTF.

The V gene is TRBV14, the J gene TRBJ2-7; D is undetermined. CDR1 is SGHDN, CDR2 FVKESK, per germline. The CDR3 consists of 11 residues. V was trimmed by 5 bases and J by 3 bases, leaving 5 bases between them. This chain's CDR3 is CASSSNYEQYF. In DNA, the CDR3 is TGTGCCAGCAGCTCCAACTACGAGCAGTACTTC.

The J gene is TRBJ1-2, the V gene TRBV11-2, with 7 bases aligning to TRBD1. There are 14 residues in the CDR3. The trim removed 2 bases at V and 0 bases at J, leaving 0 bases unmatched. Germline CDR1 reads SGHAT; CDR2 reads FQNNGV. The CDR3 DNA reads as TGTGCCAGCAGCTTAACAGGGGCTAACTATGGCTACACCTTC. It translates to CASSLTGANYGYTF.

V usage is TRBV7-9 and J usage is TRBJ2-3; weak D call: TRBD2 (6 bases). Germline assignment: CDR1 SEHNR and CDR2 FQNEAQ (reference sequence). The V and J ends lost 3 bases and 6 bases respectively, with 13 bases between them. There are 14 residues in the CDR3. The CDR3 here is CASSFDGSRDTQYF. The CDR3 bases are TGTGCCAGCAGCTTTGACGGGAGTCGGGATACGCAGTATTTT.

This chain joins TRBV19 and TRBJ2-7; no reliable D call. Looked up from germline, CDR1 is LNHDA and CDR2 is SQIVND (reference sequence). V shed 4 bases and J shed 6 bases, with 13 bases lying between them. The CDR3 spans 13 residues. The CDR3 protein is CASSKTQMTEQYF. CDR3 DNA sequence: TGTGCCAGTAGTAAGACTCAGATGACCGAGCAGTACTTC.

The CDR3 DNA follows: TGTGCCAGCAGCCCCAGGGGGAACAATCAGCCCCAGCATTTT. It codes for CASSPRGNNQPQHF. The chain couples TRBV28 to TRBJ1-5; 7 bases line up with TRBD1. CDR1 and CDR2 (germline): MDHEN, SYDVKM. The CDR3 loop spans 14 amino acids. Trimming cost V 6 bases and J 3 bases; bases outside gene matches: 5.

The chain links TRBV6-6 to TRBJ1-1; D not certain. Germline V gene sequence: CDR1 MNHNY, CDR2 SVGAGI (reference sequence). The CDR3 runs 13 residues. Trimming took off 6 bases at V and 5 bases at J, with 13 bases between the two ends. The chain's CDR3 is CASSTRIGTEAFF. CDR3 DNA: TGTGCCAGCAGCACCAGGATTGGTACTGAAGCTTTCTTT.

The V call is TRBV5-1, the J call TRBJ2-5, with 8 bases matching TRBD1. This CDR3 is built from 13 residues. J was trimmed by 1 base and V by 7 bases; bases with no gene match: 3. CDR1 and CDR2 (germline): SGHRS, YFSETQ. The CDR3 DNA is TGCGCCAGCGGAGGGACAGGCCAAGAGACCCAGTACTTC. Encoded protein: CASGGTGQETQYF.

This CDR3 is CASSERAGELFF. CDR3 nucleotides: TGTGCCAGCTCAGAGCGGGCCGGGGAGCTGTTTTTT. The rearrangement uses TRBV18 and TRBJ2-2, with D tentatively TRBD2 (6 bases). Trimming left V 5 bases short and J 6 bases short, with 7 bases between. CDR3 length equals 12 residues. The germline V gene has CDR1 KGHSH and CDR2 LQKENI.

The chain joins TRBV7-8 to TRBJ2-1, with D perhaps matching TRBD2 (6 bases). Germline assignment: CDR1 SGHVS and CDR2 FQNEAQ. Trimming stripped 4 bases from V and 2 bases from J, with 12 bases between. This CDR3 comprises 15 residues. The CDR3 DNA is TGTGCCAGCAGCTCTCAGGAGGGAGCCTACAATGAGCAGTTCTTC. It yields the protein CASSSQEGAYNEQFF. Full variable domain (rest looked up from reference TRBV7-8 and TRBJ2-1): GAGVSQSPRYKVAKRGQDVALRCDPISGHVSLFWYQQALGQGPEFLTYFQNEAQLDKSGLPSDRFFAERPEGSVSTLKIQRTQQEDSAVYLCASSSQEGAYNEQFFGPGTRLTVL.

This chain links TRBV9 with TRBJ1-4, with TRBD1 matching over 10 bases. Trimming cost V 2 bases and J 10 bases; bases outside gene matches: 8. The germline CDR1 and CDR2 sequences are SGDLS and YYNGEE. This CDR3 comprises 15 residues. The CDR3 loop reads CASSVEGDRGRKLFF. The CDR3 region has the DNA TGTGCCAGCAGCGTCGAAGGGGACAGGGGCCGAAAACTGTTTTTT. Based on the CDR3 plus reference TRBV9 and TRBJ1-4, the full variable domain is DSGVTQTPKHLITATGQRVTLRCSPRSGDLSVYWYQQSLDQGLQFLIQYYNGEERAKGNILERFSAQQFPDLHSELNLSSLELGDSALYFCASSVEGDRGRKLFFGSGTQLSVL.

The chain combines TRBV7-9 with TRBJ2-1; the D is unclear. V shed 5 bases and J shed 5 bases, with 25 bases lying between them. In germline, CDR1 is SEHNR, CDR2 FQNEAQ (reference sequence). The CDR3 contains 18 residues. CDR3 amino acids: CASSMPIVRRPNHNEQFF. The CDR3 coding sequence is TGTGCCAGCAGCATGCCCATCGTGAGGAGACCCAACCACAATGAGCAGTTCTTC.